The T cell receptor (beta chain) described here comes from a study of long-term antiretroviral therapy in people with HIV. Study-level points and caveats: HIV repertoires spanned tighter CDR3 length ranges than controls did. Those clones which expanded before ART made up the dominant part of the repertoire at all time points.

J lost 12 bases, V lost 7 bases, and 15 bases had no gene match. This CDR3 spans 14 amino acids. Germline V gene data show CDR1 as SEHNR and CDR2 as FQNEAQ (reference sequence). On this clone itself: What it recognizes is unknown.

HIV-positive participants all received treatment in the United States. Samples held about 0.85-11 million cryopreserved PBMC before DNA extraction. Version v3.0 of the immunoSEQ assay ran at survey level. Profiled with immunoSEQ multiplex PCR; TCRdb holds only in-frame clones, not every one. The sample lists tens of thousands of clones; about 82% were seen once. V gene TRBV7-9 combines with J gene TRBJ2-1, with 7 positions matching TRBD1. The material sequenced was unsorted PBMCs, taken 0.8 years before starting antiretroviral therapy. The receptor comes from a man aged 18 to 29 with HIV. DNA of the CDR3: TGTGCCAGCACTCAGGGACACTTTCCAGGGGGGCAGTTCTTC. The encoded protein is CASTQGHFPGGQFF.